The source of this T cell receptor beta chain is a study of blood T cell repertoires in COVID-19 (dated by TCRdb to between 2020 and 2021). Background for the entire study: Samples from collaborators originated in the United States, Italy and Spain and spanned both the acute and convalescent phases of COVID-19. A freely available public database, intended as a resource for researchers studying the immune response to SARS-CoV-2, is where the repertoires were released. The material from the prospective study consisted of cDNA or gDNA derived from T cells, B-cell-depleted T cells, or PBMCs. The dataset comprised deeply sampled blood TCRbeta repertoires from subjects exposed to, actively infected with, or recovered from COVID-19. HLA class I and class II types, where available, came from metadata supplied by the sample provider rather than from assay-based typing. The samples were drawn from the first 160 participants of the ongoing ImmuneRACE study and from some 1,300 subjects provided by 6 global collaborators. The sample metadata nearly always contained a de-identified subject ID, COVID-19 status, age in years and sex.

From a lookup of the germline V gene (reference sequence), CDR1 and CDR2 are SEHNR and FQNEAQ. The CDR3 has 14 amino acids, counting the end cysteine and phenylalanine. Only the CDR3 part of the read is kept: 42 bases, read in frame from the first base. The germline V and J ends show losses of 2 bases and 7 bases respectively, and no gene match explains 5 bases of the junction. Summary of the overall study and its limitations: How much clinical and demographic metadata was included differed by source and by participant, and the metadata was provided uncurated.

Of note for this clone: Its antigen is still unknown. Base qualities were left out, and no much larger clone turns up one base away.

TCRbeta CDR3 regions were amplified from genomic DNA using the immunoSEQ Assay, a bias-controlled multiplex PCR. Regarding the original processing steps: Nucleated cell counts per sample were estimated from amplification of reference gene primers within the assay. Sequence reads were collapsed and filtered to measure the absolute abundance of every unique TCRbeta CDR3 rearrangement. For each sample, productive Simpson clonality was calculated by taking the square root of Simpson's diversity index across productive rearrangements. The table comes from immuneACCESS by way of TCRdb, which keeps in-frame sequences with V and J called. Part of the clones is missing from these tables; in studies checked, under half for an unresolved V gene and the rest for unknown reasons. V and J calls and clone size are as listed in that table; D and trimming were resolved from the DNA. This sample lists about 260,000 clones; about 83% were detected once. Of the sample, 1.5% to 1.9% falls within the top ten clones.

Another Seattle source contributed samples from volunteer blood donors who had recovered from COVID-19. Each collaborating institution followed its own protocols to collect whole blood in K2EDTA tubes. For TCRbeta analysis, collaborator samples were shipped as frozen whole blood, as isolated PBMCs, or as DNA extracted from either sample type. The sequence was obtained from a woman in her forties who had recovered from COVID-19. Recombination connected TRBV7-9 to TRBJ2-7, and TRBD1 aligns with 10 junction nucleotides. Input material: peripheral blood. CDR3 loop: CASSLWDRGGEQYF. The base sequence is TGTGCCAGCAGCTTATGGGACAGGGGAGGGGAGCAGTACTTC.